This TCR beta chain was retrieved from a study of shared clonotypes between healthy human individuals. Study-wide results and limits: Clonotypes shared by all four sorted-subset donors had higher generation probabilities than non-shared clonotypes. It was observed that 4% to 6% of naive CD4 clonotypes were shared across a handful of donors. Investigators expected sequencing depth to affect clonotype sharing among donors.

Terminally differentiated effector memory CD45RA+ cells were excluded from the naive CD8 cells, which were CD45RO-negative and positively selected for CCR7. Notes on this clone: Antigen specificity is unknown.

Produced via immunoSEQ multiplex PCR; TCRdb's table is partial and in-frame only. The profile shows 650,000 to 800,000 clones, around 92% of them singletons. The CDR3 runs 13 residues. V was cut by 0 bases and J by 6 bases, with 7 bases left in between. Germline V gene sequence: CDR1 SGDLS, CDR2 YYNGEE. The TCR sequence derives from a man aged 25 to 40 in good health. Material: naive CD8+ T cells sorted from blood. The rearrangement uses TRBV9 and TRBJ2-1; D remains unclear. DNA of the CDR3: TGTGCCAGCAGCGTAGGGGCAGCCAATGAGCAGTTCTTC. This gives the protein CASSVGAANEQFF.